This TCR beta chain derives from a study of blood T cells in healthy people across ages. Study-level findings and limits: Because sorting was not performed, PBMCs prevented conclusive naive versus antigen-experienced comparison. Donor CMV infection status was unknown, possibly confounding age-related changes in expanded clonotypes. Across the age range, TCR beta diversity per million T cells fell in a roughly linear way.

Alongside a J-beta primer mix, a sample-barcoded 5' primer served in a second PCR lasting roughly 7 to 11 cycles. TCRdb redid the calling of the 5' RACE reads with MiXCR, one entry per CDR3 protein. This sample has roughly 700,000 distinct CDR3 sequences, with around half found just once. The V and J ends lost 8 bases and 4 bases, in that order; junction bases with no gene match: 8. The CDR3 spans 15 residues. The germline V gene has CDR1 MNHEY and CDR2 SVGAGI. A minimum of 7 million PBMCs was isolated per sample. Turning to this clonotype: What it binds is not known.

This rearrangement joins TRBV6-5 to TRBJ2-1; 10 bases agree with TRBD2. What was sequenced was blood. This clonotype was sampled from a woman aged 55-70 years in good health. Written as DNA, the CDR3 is TGTGCCAGCGCCCCGGGACTAGCGAGATACAATGAGCAGTTCTTC. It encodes CASAPGLARYNEQFF.